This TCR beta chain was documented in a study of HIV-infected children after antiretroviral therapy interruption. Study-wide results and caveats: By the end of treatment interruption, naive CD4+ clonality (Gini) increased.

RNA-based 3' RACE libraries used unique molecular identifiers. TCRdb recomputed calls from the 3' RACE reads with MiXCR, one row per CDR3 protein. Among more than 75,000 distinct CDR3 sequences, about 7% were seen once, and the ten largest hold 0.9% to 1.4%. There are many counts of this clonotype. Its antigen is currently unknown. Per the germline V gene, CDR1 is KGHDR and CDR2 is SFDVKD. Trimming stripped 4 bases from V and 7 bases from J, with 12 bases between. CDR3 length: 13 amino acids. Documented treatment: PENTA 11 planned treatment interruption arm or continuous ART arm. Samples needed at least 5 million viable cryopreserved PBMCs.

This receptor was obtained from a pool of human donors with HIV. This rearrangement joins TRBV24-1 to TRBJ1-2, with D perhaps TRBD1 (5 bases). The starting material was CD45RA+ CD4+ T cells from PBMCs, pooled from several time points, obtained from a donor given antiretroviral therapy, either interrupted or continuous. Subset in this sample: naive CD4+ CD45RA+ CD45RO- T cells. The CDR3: CATSETTVGGYTF. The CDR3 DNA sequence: TGTGCCACCAGTGAAACGACAGTAGGTGGCTACACCTTC.